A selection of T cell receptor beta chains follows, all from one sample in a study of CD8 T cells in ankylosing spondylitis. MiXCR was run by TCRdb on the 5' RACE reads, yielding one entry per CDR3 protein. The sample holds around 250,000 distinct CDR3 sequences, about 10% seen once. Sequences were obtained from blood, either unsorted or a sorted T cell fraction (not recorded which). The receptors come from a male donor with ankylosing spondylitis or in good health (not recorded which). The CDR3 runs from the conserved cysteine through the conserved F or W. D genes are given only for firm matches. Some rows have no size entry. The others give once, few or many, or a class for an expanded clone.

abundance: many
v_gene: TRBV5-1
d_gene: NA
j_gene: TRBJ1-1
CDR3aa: CASSLDQDDWAFF
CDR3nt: TGCGCCAGCAGCTTGGACCAGGATGACTGGGCTTTCTTT

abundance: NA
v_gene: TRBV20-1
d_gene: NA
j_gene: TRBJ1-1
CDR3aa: CSATADAEAFF
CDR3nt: TGCAGTGCCACAGCGGACGCTGAAGCTTTCTTT

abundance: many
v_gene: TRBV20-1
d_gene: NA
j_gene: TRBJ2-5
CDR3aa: CSARDLGLSKTQYF
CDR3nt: TGCAGTGCTAGAGATCTGGGGCTATCCAAGACCCAGTACTTC

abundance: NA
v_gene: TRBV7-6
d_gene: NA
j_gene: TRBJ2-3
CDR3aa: CASSLNQQPDTQYF
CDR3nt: TGTGCCAGCAGCCTCAACCAGCAACCAGATACGCAGTATTTT

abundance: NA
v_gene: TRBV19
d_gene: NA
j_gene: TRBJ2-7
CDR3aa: CASSIAGALLEQYF
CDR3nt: TGTGCCAGTAGTATAGCAGGGGCCCTCCTCGAGCAGTACTTC

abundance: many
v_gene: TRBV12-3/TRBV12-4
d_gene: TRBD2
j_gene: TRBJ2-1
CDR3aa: CASSKGLADYNEQFF
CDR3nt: TGTGCCAGCAGCAAGGGACTAGCGGACTACAATGAGCAGTTCTTC

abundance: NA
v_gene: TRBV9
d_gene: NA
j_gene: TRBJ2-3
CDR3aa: CASSQGASGGSGWADTQYF
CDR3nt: TGTGCCAGCAGCCAGGGGGCAAGCGGGGGGAGCGGGTGGGCAGATACGCAGTATTTT

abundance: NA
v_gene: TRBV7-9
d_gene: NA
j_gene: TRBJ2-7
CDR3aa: CASSLATGTKGEQYF
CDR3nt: TGTGCCAGCAGCTTAGCGACCGGAACCAAGGGCGAGCAGTACTTC

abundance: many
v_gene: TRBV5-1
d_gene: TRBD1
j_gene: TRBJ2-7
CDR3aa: CASSQLRQGSSYEQYF
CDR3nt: TGCGCCAGCAGCCAACTAAGACAGGGGTCCTCCTACGAGCAGTACTTC

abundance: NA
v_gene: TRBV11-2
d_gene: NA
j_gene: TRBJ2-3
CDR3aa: CASSLTSRGGRTDTQYF
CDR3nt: TGTGCCAGCAGCTTAACGTCTCGGGGCGGTCGCACAGATACGCAGTATTTT

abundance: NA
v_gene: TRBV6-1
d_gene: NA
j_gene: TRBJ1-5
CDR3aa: CATGGYSNQPQHF
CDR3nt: TGTGCCACCGGCGGGTATAGCAATCAGCCCCAGCATTTT

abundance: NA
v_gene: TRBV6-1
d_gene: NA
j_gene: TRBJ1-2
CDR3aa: CASTLDRTYGYTF
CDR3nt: TGTGCCAGCACCCTTGACAGGACCTATGGCTACACCTTC

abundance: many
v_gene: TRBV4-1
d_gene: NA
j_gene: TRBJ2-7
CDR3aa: CASSPFPRTDLREQYF
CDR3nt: TGCGCCAGCAGCCCCTTTCCGAGGACAGACCTACGAGAGCAGTACTTC

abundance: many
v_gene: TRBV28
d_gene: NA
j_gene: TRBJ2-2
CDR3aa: CASSFVGRNTGELFF
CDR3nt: TGTGCCAGCAGTTTTGTGGGGCGGAACACCGGGGAGCTGTTTTTT

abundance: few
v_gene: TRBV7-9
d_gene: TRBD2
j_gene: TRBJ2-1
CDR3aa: CASSPAGGKSYNEQFF
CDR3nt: TGTGCCAGCAGCCCCGCGGGGGGCAAGTCCTACAATGAGCAGTTCTTC

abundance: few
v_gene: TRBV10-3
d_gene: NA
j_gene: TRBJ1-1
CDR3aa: CAISASGTNTEAFF
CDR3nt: TGTGCCATCAGTGCCTCAGGGACAAACACTGAAGCTTTCTTT

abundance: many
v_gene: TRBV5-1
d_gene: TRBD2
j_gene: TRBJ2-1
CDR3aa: CASSLKRGIYNEQFF
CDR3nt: TGCGCCAGCAGCTTGAAGCGGGGCATTTACAATGAGCAGTTCTTC

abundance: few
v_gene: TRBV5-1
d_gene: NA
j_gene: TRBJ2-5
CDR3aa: CASSLLRYQETQYF
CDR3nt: TGCGCCAGCAGTCTTCTGAGATACCAAGAGACCCAGTACTTC

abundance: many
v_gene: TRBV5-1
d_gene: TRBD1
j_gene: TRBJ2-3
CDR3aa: CASGRTGADTQYF
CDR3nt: TGCGCCAGCGGTAGGACAGGAGCAGATACGCAGTATTTT

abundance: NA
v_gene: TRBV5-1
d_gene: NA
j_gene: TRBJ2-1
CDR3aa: CASSWDYTEQFF
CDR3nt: TGCGCCAGCAGCTGGGATTACACTGAGCAGTTCTTC

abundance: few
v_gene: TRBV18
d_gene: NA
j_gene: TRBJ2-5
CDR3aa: CASSPLNAYQETQYF
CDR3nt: TGTGCCAGCTCACCACTGAATGCGTACCAAGAGACCCAGTACTTC

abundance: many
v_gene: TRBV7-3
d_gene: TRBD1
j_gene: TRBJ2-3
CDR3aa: CASSRSGTGPHTQYF
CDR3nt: TGTGCCAGCAGCCGATCCGGGACAGGGCCTCATACGCAGTATTTT

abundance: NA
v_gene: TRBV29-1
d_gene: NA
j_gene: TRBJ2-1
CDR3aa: CSVDDGTGGINEQFF
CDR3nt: TGCAGCGTTGATGACGGAACAGGTGGAATAAATGAGCAGTTCTTC

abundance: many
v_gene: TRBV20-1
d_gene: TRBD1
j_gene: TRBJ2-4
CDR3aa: CSARLRGLNIQYF
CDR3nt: TGCAGTGCGCGGCTCAGGGGGCTCAACATTCAGTACTTC

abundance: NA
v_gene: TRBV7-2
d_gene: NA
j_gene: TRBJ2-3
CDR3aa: CASSFGGEDTQYF
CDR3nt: TGTGCCAGCAGCTTTGGGGGAGAAGATACGCAGTATTTT

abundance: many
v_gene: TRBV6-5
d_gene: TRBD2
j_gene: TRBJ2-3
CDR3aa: CASSWQRGDTDTQYF
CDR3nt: TGTGCCAGCAGTTGGCAGCGGGGGGACACAGATACGCAGTATTTT

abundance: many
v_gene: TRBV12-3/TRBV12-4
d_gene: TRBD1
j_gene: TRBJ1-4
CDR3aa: CASARQGEKLFF
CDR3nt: TGTGCCAGCGCCAGACAGGGGGAGAAGCTGTTTTTT

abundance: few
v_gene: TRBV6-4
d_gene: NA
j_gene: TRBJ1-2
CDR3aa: CASRDNISNYGYTF
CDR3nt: TGTGCCAGCAGGGACAACATCTCTAACTATGGCTACACCTTC

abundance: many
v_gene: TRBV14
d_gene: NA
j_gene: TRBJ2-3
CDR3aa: CASRPRGATDTQYF
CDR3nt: TGTGCCAGCAGACCGAGGGGGGCCACAGATACGCAGTATTTT

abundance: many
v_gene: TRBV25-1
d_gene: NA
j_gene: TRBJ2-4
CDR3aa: CASSEGRGNIQYF
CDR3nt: TGTGCCAGCAGTGAAGGTAGAGGGAACATTCAGTACTTC

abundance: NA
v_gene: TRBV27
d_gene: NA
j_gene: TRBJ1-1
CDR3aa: CASSRPGLANTEAFF
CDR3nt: TGTGCCAGCAGTAGGCCGGGGCTTGCGAACACTGAAGCTTTCTTT

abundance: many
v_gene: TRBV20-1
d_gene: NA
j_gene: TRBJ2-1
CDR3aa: CGWTSSSYNEQFF
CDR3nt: TGCGGTTGGACGTCGAGCTCCTACAATGAGCAGTTCTTC

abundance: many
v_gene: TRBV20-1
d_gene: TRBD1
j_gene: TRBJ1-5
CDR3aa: CSARTGTAYQPQHF
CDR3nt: TGCAGTGCTAGAACCGGGACAGCTTATCAGCCCCAGCATTTT

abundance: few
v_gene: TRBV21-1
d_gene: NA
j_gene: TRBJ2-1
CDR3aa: CASSKATPSSYNEQFF
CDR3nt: TGTGCCAGCAGCAAAGCGACGCCCAGCTCCTACAATGAGCAGTTCTTC

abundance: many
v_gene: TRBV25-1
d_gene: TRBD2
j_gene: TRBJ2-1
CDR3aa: CASRQSLADVREGNEQFF
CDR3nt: TGTGCCAGCAGGCAGAGTCTAGCGGATGTGAGGGAGGGCAATGAGCAGTTCTTC

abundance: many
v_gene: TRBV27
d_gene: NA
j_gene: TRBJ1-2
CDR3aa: CASSSLGDYGYTF
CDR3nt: TGTGCCAGCAGTTCGTTGGGGGACTATGGCTACACCTTC

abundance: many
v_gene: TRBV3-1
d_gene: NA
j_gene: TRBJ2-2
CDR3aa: CATSGDLIPGELFF
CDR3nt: TGTGCCACCTCGGGGGACCTAATCCCCGGGGAGCTGTTTTTT

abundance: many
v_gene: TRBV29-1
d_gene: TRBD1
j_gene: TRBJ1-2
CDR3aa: CSVSARGGEANYGYTF
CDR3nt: TGCAGCGTTTCGGCAAGAGGGGGCGAAGCTAACTATGGCTACACCTTC

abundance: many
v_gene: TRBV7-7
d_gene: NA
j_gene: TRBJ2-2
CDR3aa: CASSLGELFF
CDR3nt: TGTGCCAGCAGCTTGGGGGAGCTGTTTTTT

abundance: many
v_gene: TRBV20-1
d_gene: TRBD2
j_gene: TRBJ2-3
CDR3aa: CSARRLADNTDTQYF
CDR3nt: TGCAGTGCTAGGAGACTAGCGGACAACACAGATACGCAGTATTTT

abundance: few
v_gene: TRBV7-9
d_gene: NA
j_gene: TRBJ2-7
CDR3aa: CASSLVAQPYEQYF
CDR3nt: TGTGCCAGCAGCTTAGTTGCCCAACCCTACGAGCAGTACTTC

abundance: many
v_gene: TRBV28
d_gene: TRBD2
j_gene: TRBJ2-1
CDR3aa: CASSLKGLGGNEQFF
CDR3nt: TGTGCCAGCAGTTTAAAGGGACTAGGGGGCAATGAGCAGTTCTTC

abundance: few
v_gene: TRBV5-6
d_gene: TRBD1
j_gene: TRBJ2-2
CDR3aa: CASSLYPRGPWNTGELFF
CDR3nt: TGTGCCAGCAGCTTGTACCCCAGGGGGCCCTGGAACACCGGGGAGCTGTTTTTT

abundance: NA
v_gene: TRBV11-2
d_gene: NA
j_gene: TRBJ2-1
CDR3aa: CASSLVKLEQFF
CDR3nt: TGTGCCAGCAGCTTAGTAAAGCTTGAGCAGTTCTTC

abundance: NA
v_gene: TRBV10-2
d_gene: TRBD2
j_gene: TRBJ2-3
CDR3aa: CASKIAGADTQYF
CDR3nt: TGCGCCAGCAAAATAGCGGGAGCAGATACGCAGTATTTT

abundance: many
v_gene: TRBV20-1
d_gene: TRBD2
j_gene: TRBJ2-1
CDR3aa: CSAITGLADSYNEQFF
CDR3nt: TGCAGTGCCATAACGGGACTAGCGGACTCCTACAATGAGCAGTTCTTC

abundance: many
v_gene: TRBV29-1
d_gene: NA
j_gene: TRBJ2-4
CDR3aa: CSVTFTGTVIQYF
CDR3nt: TGCAGCGTTACGTTTACGGGGACGGTCATTCAGTACTTC

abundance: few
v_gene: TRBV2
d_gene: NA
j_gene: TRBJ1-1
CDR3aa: CASSTGFTEAFF
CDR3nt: TGTGCCAGCAGTACAGGGTTCACTGAAGCTTTCTTT

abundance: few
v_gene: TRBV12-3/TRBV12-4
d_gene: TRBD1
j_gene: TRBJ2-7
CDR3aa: CASSTGTDYEQYF
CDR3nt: TGTGCCAGCAGTACCGGGACAGACTACGAGCAGTACTTC

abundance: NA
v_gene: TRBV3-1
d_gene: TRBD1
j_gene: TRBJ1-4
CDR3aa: CASSQEGSGQGNEKLFF
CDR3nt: TGTGCCAGCAGCCAAGAGGGTTCGGGACAGGGTAATGAAAAACTGTTTTTT

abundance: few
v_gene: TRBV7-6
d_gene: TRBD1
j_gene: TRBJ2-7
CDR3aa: CASSLVDNRGPGEQYF
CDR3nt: TGTGCCAGCAGCTTAGTGGATAACAGGGGCCCCGGAGAACAGTACTTC

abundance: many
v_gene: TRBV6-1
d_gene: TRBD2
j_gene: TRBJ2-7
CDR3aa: CASKPSGFDRSYEQYF
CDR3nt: TGTGCCAGCAAGCCTAGCGGGTTCGATCGTTCCTACGAGCAGTACTTC

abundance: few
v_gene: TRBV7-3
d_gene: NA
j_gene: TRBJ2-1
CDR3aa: CASSLTGDNEQFF
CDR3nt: TGTGCCAGCAGCTTAACTGGAGACAATGAGCAGTTCTTC

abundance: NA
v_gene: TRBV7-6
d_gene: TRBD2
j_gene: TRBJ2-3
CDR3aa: CASSLVGAGAPGTDTQYF
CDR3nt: TGTGCCAGCAGCTTGGTAGGGGCGGGAGCCCCGGGCACAGATACGCAGTATTTT